Listed here is a single T cell receptor (beta chain). Per germline, CDR1 SGHTA and CDR2 FQGNSA. The CDR3 spans 17 residues. With 2 bases removed from V and 0 bases from J, the gap between germline ends came to 14 bases. With molecular barcodes, quantitative 5'-RACE was used to make the TCR beta libraries. TCRdb reprocessed the 5' RACE reads via MiXCR and lists one record per CDR3 protein. The sample lists 100,000 to 150,000 distinct CDR3 sequences; approximately 9.7% were seen once. This sample was included in a study of CD8 T cells in ankylosing spondylitis. The receptor was derived from a male donor with ankylosing spondylitis or in good health (not recorded which). Material for sequencing was blood, either unsorted or a sorted T cell fraction (not recorded which). This chain connects TRBV7-2 to TRBJ2-4; no clear D. CDR3 sequence (DNA): TGTGCCAGCAGCTTATATATTGGGTATTCAGCCAAAAACATTCAGTACTTC. Protein sequence: CASSLYIGYSAKNIQYF.